The 5 T cell receptor beta chains below come from one sample, sequenced in a study of blood T cell repertoires in COVID-19. Produced via immunoSEQ multiplex PCR; TCRdb's table is partial and in-frame only. The table lists approximately 110,000 clones, about 82% of them singletons. The sequenced sample was peripheral blood. The source of these receptors is a human donor in a cohort sampled during active COVID-19.

In DNA form, the CDR3 reads TGTGCCAGTAGTATTCCGGGACAGCCTCCTAACTATGGCTACACCTTC. As protein: CASSIPGQPPNYGYTF. The chain recombines TRBV19 with TRBJ1-2, with 7 bases identical to TRBD1. J was trimmed by 0 bases and V by 3 bases; bases with no gene match: 7. CDR3 length: 16 residues. Germline values: CDR1 LNHDA, CDR2 SQIVND (reference sequence).

This chain links TRBV7-2 with TRBJ1-1, with unresolved D. Per the germline V gene, CDR1 is SGHTA and CDR2 is FQGNSA. The CDR3 spans 13 residues. V was trimmed by 2 bases and J by 1 base, leaving 5 bases between them. The chain's CDR3 is CASSLTQNTEAFF. CDR3 sequence (DNA): TGTGCCAGCAGCTTAACTCAGAACACTGAAGCTTTCTTT.

This clone was seen a few times. This rearrangement joins TRBV4-1 to TRBJ1-6; no firm D call. Between the trimmed V and J ends, which lost 0 bases and 7 bases, there was a span of 19 bases. The CDR3 covers 18 residues. Germline V gene lookup returns CDR1 MGHRA and CDR2 YSYEKL. Here the CDR3 DNA reads TGCGCCAGCAGCCAAGACCCGACGGACTCCTCAAGCAATTCACCCCTCCACTTT. It encodes CASSQDPTDSSSNSPLHF.

This chain links TRBV9 with TRBJ2-7; 8 positions match TRBD2. This CDR3 has 14 residues. CDR1 is SGDLS and CDR2 is YYNGEE in the germline V gene. V lost 0 bases, J lost 5 bases, and 4 bases stayed unmatched. The CDR3, as DNA: TGTGCCAGCAGCGTAGGGGTTAGCGGGAACGAGCAGTACTTC. It specifies CASSVGVSGNEQYF.

The rearrangement links TRBV7-9 to TRBJ1-1, with TRBD1 as a possible D gene (5 bases). Germline loops: CDR1 SEHNR, CDR2 FQNEAQ (reference sequence). V was pared by 2 bases and J by 5 bases, with 12 bases between. This CDR3 is built from 14 residues. The CDR3 bases are TGTGCCAGCAGCTTACAGGGCCTGGGGACTGAAGCTTTCTTT. Amino acid sequence: CASSLQGLGTEAFF.